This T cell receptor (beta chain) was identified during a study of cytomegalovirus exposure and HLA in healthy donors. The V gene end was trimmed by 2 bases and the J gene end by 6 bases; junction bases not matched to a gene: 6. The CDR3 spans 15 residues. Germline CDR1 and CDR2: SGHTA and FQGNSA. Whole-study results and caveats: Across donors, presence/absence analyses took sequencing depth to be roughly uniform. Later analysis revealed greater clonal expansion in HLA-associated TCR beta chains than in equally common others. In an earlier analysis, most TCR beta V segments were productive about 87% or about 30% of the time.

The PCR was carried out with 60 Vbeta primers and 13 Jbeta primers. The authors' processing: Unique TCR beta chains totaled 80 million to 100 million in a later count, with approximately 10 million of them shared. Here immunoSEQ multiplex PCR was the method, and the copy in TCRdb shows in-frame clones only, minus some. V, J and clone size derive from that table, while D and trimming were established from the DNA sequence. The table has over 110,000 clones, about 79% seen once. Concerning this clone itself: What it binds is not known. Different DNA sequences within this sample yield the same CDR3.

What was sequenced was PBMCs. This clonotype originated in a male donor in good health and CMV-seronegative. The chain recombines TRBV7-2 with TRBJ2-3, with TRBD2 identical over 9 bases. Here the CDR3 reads CASSLFSGGRDTQYF. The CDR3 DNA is TGTGCCAGCAGCTTATTTAGCGGGGGCAGGGATACGCAGTATTTT.